The 24 T cell receptor beta chains reported below all come from one sample, sequenced in a study of T cell responses to AZD1222 COVID-19 vaccine. Data came from immunoSEQ multiplex PCR; TCRdb stores just in-frame clones and leaves some out. Of 85,000 to 90,000 clones in the sample, roughly nine tenths are singletons; the top ten hold approximately 5.2%. The sample here was peripheral blood, taken 28 days after the second AZD1222 dose. These receptors originate from an adult who received the AZD1222 COVID-19 vaccine.

This chain uses TRBV5-1 with TRBJ2-5, with D tentatively TRBD2 (5 bases). The CDR3 covers 14 residues. In germline, CDR1 is SGHRS, CDR2 YFSETQ. V was pared by 4 bases and J by 9 bases, with 19 bases between. CDR3 residues: CASSTLAIERAQYF. For the CDR3, the DNA is TGCGCCAGCAGCACCCTAGCCATTGAAAGGGCCCAGTACTTC.

The genes are TRBV6-1 and TRBJ1-5; a weak D match, TRBD1 (6 bases). V shed 2 bases and J shed 4 bases, with 12 bases lying between them. From germline, CDR1 is MNHNS and CDR2 SASEGT. The length of the CDR3 is 15 residues. CDR3 amino acids: CASSEQQGMNQPQHF. CDR3 DNA: TGTGCCAGCAGTGAACAACAGGGAATGAATCAGCCCCAGCATTTT.

This clone came up once. CDR3 sequence: CASSRGNRGTTEAFF. As DNA, the CDR3 is TGTGCCAGTAGTAGGGGGAACAGGGGTACGACTGAAGCTTTCTTT. The chain has TRBV19 and TRBJ1-1; 7 bases match TRBD1. V lost 4 bases to trimming and J lost 5 bases; unmatched junction nucleotides: 10. CDR3 size: 15 residues. CDR1 LNHDA and CDR2 SQIVND come from the germline V gene (reference sequence).

The V gene is TRBV5-1, the J gene TRBJ1-5; maybe TRBD1 (5 bases). Germline-derived CDR1 and CDR2 are SGHRS and YFSETQ. This CDR3 comprises 15 residues. V shed 4 bases and J shed 2 bases, with 13 bases lying between them. CDR3 protein: CASSPGQSGNQPQHF. CDR3 nucleotide sequence: TGCGCCAGCAGCCCGGGGCAAAGCGGCAATCAGCCCCAGCATTTT.

The chain joins TRBV7-7 to TRBJ2-1; 7 bases map to TRBD1. Germline values: CDR1 SSHAT, CDR2 FNYEAQ (reference sequence). Germline trimming cut 5 bases from V and 5 bases from J; bases unmatched to any gene: 3. This CDR3 region has 13 residues. The CDR3 region has the DNA TGTGCCAGCAGCACGGGACAGCACAATGAGCAGTTCTTC. It specifies CASSTGQHNEQFF.

The gene calls are TRBV5-1 and TRBJ2-1; 9 bases fit TRBD2. The CDR3 covers 15 residues. Per the germline V gene, CDR1 is SGHRS and CDR2 is YFSETQ. The V and J ends lost 4 bases and 8 bases, in that order; junction bases with no gene match: 10. The CDR3 region has the DNA TGCGCCAGCAGCGTGCGGGGGGGTCTCGTTCATGAGCAGTTCTTC. This translates into CASSVRGGLVHEQFF.

The rearrangement links TRBV5-1 to TRBJ2-1; TRBD1 is a possible D gene (5 bases). Germline CDR1 is SGHRS and CDR2 is YFSETQ. The CDR3 loop spans 14 amino acids. Between the trimmed V and J ends, which lost 4 bases and 8 bases, there was a span of 16 bases. The CDR3 is CASSMDNPTYEQFF. CDR3 coding DNA: TGCGCCAGCAGCATGGACAACCCTACCTATGAGCAGTTCTTC. Full variable domain (rest looked up from reference TRBV5-1 and TRBJ2-1): KAGVTQTPRYLIKTRGQQVTLSCSPISGHRSVSWYQQTPGQGLQFLFEYFSETQRNKGNFPGRFSGRQFSNSRSEMNVSTLELGDSALYLCASSMDNPTYEQFFGPGTRLTVL.

This sequence joins TRBV20-1 and TRBJ2-1; the match to TRBD1 covers 7 bases. This CDR3 has 11 amino acids. V trimming: 6 bases; J trimming: 6 bases; junction bases outside the gene matches: 2. Germline V lookup: CDR1 DFQATT, CDR2 SNEGSKA (reference sequence). The CDR3 loop is CSARGLNEQFF. DNA for the CDR3: TGCAGTGCGAGGGGGCTCAATGAGCAGTTCTTC.

The chain links TRBV11-2 to TRBJ2-7; D ambiguous. This CDR3 region has 14 residues. Germline V CDR1 and CDR2: SGHAT, FQNNGV. V lost 0 bases and J lost 0, with 6 bases in between. Here the CDR3 reads CASSLEGSSYEQYF. In nucleotides, the CDR3 is TGTGCCAGCAGCTTAGAAGGAAGCTCCTACGAGCAGTACTTC.

The chain carries TRBV15 and TRBJ2-1; D is unresolved. Between the trimmed V and J ends, which lost 0 bases and 7 bases, there was a span of 13 bases. Germline CDR1 and CDR2: LNHNV and YYDKDF (reference sequence). CDR3 length: 15 amino acids. CDR3 in amino acids: CATSRELRLSNEQFF. In nucleotides, the CDR3 is TGTGCCACCAGCAGAGAATTGAGGCTCTCGAATGAGCAGTTCTTC.

This chain connects TRBV13 to TRBJ1-6, with TRBD1 identical over 9 bases. V shed 5 bases, J shed 6 bases, and the junction held 5 bases outside the gene matches. Per germline, CDR1 PRHDT and CDR2 FYEKMQ (reference sequence). The CDR3 contains 15 residues. DNA for the CDR3: TGTGCCAGCAGCCCTCGGGACAGGGCTAATTCACCCCTCCACTTT. This encodes CASSPRDRANSPLHF.

The rearrangement links TRBV6-6 to TRBJ1-5; D is undetermined. CDR3 length: 13 amino acids. The V end lost 2 bases, the J end lost 4 bases, and 6 bases lay between the germline ends. Germline CDR1 and CDR2: MNHNY and SVGAGI (reference sequence). The CDR3 DNA follows: TGTGCCAGCAGTTACATAGAGAATCAGCCCCAGCATTTT. This gives the protein CASSYIENQPQHF.

In this sample, this clone turned up once. The CDR3 region is CASSPHSSGGASYEQFF. As DNA, the CDR3 is TGCGCCAGCAGCCCCCACTCTAGCGGGGGGGCGAGCTATGAGCAGTTCTTC. The V call is TRBV5-1, the J call TRBJ2-1, with TRBD2 matching 12 bases. The CDR3 contains 17 residues. The germline gives CDR1 SGHRS, CDR2 YFSETQ. The ends lost 4 bases at V and 8 bases at J; junction bases unmatched: 13. The full variable domain, with the rest looked up from reference TRBV5-1 and TRBJ2-1, is KAGVTQTPRYLIKTRGQQVTLSCSPISGHRSVSWYQQTPGQGLQFLFEYFSETQRNKGNFPGRFSGRQFSNSRSEMNVSTLELGDSALYLCASSPHSSGGASYEQFFGPGTRLTVL.

The chain uses TRBV6-5 and TRBJ2-7; D is possibly TRBD2 (6 bases). CDR3 length equals 12 residues. Trimming pared 5 bases from V and 4 bases from J, leaving 9 bases between. Per germline, CDR1 MNHEY and CDR2 SVGAGI. The DNA of the CDR3 is TGTGCCAGCAGTCAGGGAGGTTACGAGCAGTACTTC. This sequence encodes CASSQGGYEQYF.

The rearrangement joins TRBV2 to TRBJ1-6; 7 bases match TRBD1. The J segment lost 10 bases and the V segment lost 6 bases, leaving 9 bases of the junction unmatched. This CDR3 region has 14 residues. CDR1 SNHLY and CDR2 FYNNEI come from the germline V gene. CDR3 amino acids: CASRADTGDSPLHF. CDR3 sequence (DNA): TGTGCCAGCAGGGCCGATACAGGGGACTCACCCCTCCACTTT.

The rearrangement joins TRBV18 to TRBJ1-1; D is possibly TRBD1 (6 bases). The CDR3 covers 14 residues. Germline CDR1 and CDR2: KGHSH and LQKENI. V lost 4 bases to trimming and J lost 3 bases, with 12 bases between them. CDR3 in amino acids: CASSLRGGDTEAFF. The DNA for the CDR3 is TGTGCCAGCTCACTCAGGGGCGGGGACACTGAAGCTTTCTTT.

The rearrangement uses TRBV2 and TRBJ2-1; the D gene is possibly TRBD1 (6 bases). Per germline, CDR1 SNHLY and CDR2 FYNNEI. The CDR3 is 11 amino acids. The ends were cut back, 7 bases at V and 14 bases at J, with 15 bases in the middle. CDR3 amino acids: CASTTSQGKFF. CDR3 in DNA: TGTGCCAGCACCACGTCACAGGGCAAGTTCTTC.

CDR3 DNA sequence: TGTGCCAGCAGCCCCACCGGGAGGGGCTATAATTCACCCCTCCACTTT. It codes for CASSPTGRGYNSPLHF. The V and J genes are TRBV9 and TRBJ1-6; perhaps TRBD1 as D (5 bases). Looked up from germline, CDR1 is SGDLS and CDR2 is YYNGEE. The V end lost 4 bases, the J end lost 3 bases, and 14 bases lay between the germline ends. The CDR3 extends over 16 amino acids.

J is TRBJ1-2 and V is TRBV5-1; D gene unclear. CDR1 SGHRS and CDR2 YFSETQ come from the germline V gene. The CDR3 is made up of 15 amino acids. V lost 0 bases and J lost 4, with 13 bases in between. CDR3 region: CASSLDTGLIYGYTF. CDR3 nucleotides: TGCGCCAGCAGCTTGGACACCGGCCTTATCTATGGCTACACCTTC.

The rearrangement links TRBV6-5 to TRBJ1-1, with TRBD1 identical over 7 bases. The V and J ends lost 7 bases and 12 bases, in that order; junction bases with no gene match: 14. The CDR3 has 13 amino acids. Germline CDR1 reads MNHEY; CDR2 reads SVGAGI. The CDR3 DNA is TGTGCCAGCACCAAAGGTCTGGGACAGACTTCTTTCTTT. This sequence encodes CASTKGLGQTSFF.

The rearrangement links TRBV6-5 to TRBJ1-1, with no clear D. The CDR3 loop spans 15 amino acids. Per the germline V gene, CDR1 is MNHEY and CDR2 is SVGAGI. V lost 6 bases, J lost 1 base, and 15 bases lay in between. CDR3 nucleotides: TGTGCCAGCAGACTCGACCCGACGGGGAACACTGAAGCTTTCTTT. It codes for CASRLDPTGNTEAFF.

This chain links TRBV23-1 with TRBJ1-2; a possible D gene is TRBD1 (6 bases). Being an ORF, TRBV23-1 has a function that is uncertain. CDR3 length equals 18 residues. Trimming took 2 bases from V and 5 from J, leaving 24 bases between them. The DNA of the CDR3 is TGCGCCAGCAGTCAAATCCCCCAGATTTGGCAGGGGAATTATGGCTACACCTTC. It codes for CASSQIPQIWQGNYGYTF.

The chain carries TRBV27 and TRBJ1-2, with 7 bases identical to TRBD1. This CDR3 region has 13 residues. With 10 bases clipped from V and 2 bases from J, the junction kept 7 bases outside the gene matches. Germline V gene sequence: CDR1 MNHEY, CDR2 SMNVEV (reference sequence). CDR3 nucleotide sequence: TGTGCCACAGGGACAGCTGCAAACTATGGCTACACCTTC. Encoded protein: CATGTAANYGYTF.

The chain recombines TRBV19 with TRBJ2-7; a possible D gene is TRBD2 (5 bases). This CDR3 is built from 14 residues. V was trimmed by 2 bases and J by 3 bases, leaving 11 bases between them. The germline V gene has CDR1 LNHDA and CDR2 SQIVND (reference sequence). As DNA, the CDR3 is TGTGCCAGTAGTATAAGACCGGGAAGCTACGAGCAGTACTTC. Translated: CASSIRPGSYEQYF.